A single sample gave rise to the 22 T cell receptor beta chains below, sequenced in a study of blood T cell repertoires in COVID-19. TCRdb's table, derived via immunoSEQ multiplex PCR, lists solely in-frame clones and lacks some. The sample carries 130,000 or so clones, roughly 79% recorded once. The sequencing input was peripheral blood. These receptors all come from a man older than 75 with acute or convalescent COVID-19.

V gene TRBV4-3 combines with J gene TRBJ2-6, with a possible D match to TRBD1 (6 bases). There are 17 residues in the CDR3. V was shortened by 1 base and J by 0 bases, with 10 bases between the two germline ends. In germline, CDR1 is LGHNA, CDR2 YSLEER. CDR3 loop: CASSQGAGVSGANVLTF. The CDR3, as DNA: TGCGCCAGCAGCCAAGGGGCAGGGGTCTCTGGGGCCAACGTCCTGACTTTC.

This clone was detected once. The chain joins TRBV6-1 to TRBJ1-1, with 7 positions matching TRBD1. The CDR3 extends over 16 amino acids. The V and J ends lost 2 bases and 1 base, in that order; junction bases with no gene match: 7. Germline V lookup: CDR1 MNHNS, CDR2 SASEGT. This CDR3 reads CASSERSGTANTEAFF. The CDR3, as DNA: TGTGCCAGCAGTGAAAGATCGGGGACAGCGAACACTGAAGCTTTCTTT.

The chain carries TRBV15 and TRBJ2-3; D possibly corresponds to TRBD1 (5 bases). CDR3 length: 16 amino acids. V was trimmed by 0 bases and J by 6 bases, leaving 16 bases between them. Germline CDR1 LNHNV, CDR2 YYDKDF (reference sequence). The CDR3 bases are TGTGCCACCAGCAGAGATTTTGGCGGCAGGGCCGATACGCAGTATTTT. Amino acid sequence: CATSRDFGGRADTQYF.

The table lists this clone with many counts. Other nucleotide sequences from this sample produce the same CDR3. The chain employs TRBV6-5 and TRBJ1-5, with D unclear. V gave up 2 bases and J gave up 4 bases, with 6 bases separating them. There are 13 residues in the CDR3. Germline V CDR1 and CDR2: MNHEY, SVGAGI. CDR3 in DNA: TGTGCCAGCAGTTACCGGGAAAATCAGCCCCAGCATTTT. Its protein product is CASSYRENQPQHF.

The chain's CDR3 is CASSLDSNTQYF. The DNA of the CDR3 is TGCGCCAGCAGCTTAGACTCGAATACGCAGTATTTT. The chain has TRBV5-1 and TRBJ2-3, with no clear D. The V gene lost 2 bases and the J gene lost 7 bases, with 8 bases spanning the gap. In germline, CDR1 is SGHRS, CDR2 YFSETQ. The CDR3 is made up of 12 amino acids.

Written as DNA, the CDR3 is TGTGCCAGCAGTTACCCTCCGGGGAATGAGCAGTTCTTC. It is translated as CASSYPPGNEQFF. V and J are TRBV6-2 or TRBV6-3 and TRBJ2-1, with D maybe TRBD2 (5 bases). V lost 2 bases and J lost 7, with 9 bases in between. Germline V gene lookup returns CDR1 MNHEY and CDR2 SVGEGT. The CDR3 spans 13 residues.

The sample holds one count of this clone. V and J are TRBV4-2 and TRBJ1-6; TRBD1 is a possible D gene (5 bases). CDR1 is LGHNA and CDR2 is YNFKEQ in the germline V gene. The CDR3 has 17 residues. Trimming took off 2 bases at V and 3 bases at J, with 14 bases between the two ends. As DNA, the CDR3 is TGTGCCAGCAGCCAATCTGGGGGGGGACTCTATAATTCACCCCTCCACTTT. It is translated as CASSQSGGGLYNSPLHF.

The chain joins TRBV20-1 to TRBJ2-1, with D perhaps matching TRBD2 (5 bases). This CDR3 spans 13 amino acids. V lost 3 bases, J lost 9 bases, and 15 bases lay in between. Germline V CDR1 and CDR2: DFQATT, SNEGSKA (reference sequence). In nucleotides, the CDR3 is TGCAGTGCTAGTATGCTTGCCCGGGGTGAGCAGTTCTTC. This codes for CSASMLARGEQFF.

This clone was recorded only once. The chain combines TRBV4-1 with TRBJ1-5; D might be TRBD1 (6 bases). The length of the CDR3 is 18 residues. CDR1 is MGHRA and CDR2 is YSYEKL in the germline V gene. V lost 2 bases to trimming and J lost 6 bases, with 23 bases between them. The CDR3 DNA reads as TGCGCCAGCAGCCAACCCTCTATTCACCGACAGGTCCTTCAGCCCCAGCATTTT. It specifies CASSQPSIHRQVLQPQHF.

This clone was counted a single time. The chain uses TRBV5-1 and TRBJ2-7; a weak D match, TRBD1 (6 bases). The CDR3 has 15 residues. Germline V gives CDR1 SGHRS, CDR2 YFSETQ. V dropped 3 bases and J dropped 3 bases, with 16 bases sitting between them. CDR3 protein: CASSSYAGGVYEQYF. For the CDR3, the DNA is TGCGCCAGCAGCTCATATGCTGGGGGCGTCTACGAGCAGTACTTC.

The chain couples TRBV29-1 to TRBJ2-5; a possible D gene is TRBD1 (5 bases). The CDR3 has 13 residues. Trimming cost V 5 bases and J 0 bases, with 10 bases left between them. Germline V lookup: CDR1 SQVTM, CDR2 ANQGSEA. The CDR3 sequence is CSVQDTYQETQYF. CDR3 DNA sequence: TGCAGCGTTCAGGACACATACCAAGAGACCCAGTACTTC.

This chain uses TRBV18 with TRBJ1-5, with 7 bases lining up with TRBD1. With V trimmed by 5 bases and J by 6 bases, 4 bases remained unmatched. The CDR3 contains 13 residues. From germline, CDR1 is KGHSH and CDR2 LQKENI. The CDR3 nucleotides read TGTGCCAGCTCAGCGAACAGGGGTCAGCCCCAGCATTTT. Its protein product is CASSANRGQPQHF.

The V and J genes are TRBV3-1 (or the pseudogene TRBV3-2) and TRBJ1-3, with D hard to call. Per the germline V gene, CDR1 is LGHDT and CDR2 is YNNKEL (reference sequence). CDR3 length: 16 amino acids. V was cut by 4 bases and J by 0 bases, with 13 bases left in between. CDR3 protein: CASSPRTWSSGNTIYF. The CDR3 DNA reads as TGTGCCAGCAGCCCCCGCACCTGGAGCTCTGGAAACACCATATATTTT.

V is TRBV7-8 and J is TRBJ2-1; weak D call: TRBD1 (6 bases). This CDR3 spans 13 amino acids. CDR1 is SGHVS, CDR2 FQNEAQ, per germline. The V end was cut by 8 bases, the J end by 7 bases, with 15 bases between. CDR3 nucleotide sequence: TGTGCCAGCCGAAGCGCGACAGGAAATGAGCAGTTCTTC. It encodes CASRSATGNEQFF.

This clone appeared a few times. V is TRBV7-8 and J is TRBJ1-1, with D hard to call. The germline gives CDR1 SGHVS, CDR2 FQNEAQ. Trimming took off 1 base at V and 0 bases at J, with 6 bases between the two ends. The CDR3 spans 14 residues. The CDR3 region has the DNA TGTGCCAGCAGCTTAGGGGAGGTGAACACTGAAGCTTTCTTT. Amino acids: CASSLGEVNTEAFF.

This clone was found a few times. This chain joins TRBV18 and TRBJ2-7, with TRBD2 matching 7 bases. CDR3 size: 13 residues. Trimming took 4 bases from V and 0 from J; bases not matched to a gene: 0. Germline V gene data show CDR1 as KGHSH and CDR2 as LQKENI. In DNA, the CDR3 is TGTGCCAGCTCACGCGGGGGCTCCTACGAGCAGTACTTC. Amino acid sequence: CASSRGGSYEQYF.

The chain uses TRBV6-5 and TRBJ2-3; 10 bases map to TRBD2. Germline CDR1 and CDR2: MNHEY and SVGAGI. The CDR3 length is 15 residues. The V segment lost 6 bases and the J segment 5 bases; nucleotides outside the gene matches: 8. CDR3 sequence (DNA): TGTGCCAGCAGACCTAATAGCGGGGGGAAAGATACGCAGTATTTT. Amino acids: CASRPNSGGKDTQYF.

Comments on this clone: It is unclear where the CDR3 begins or ends on the DNA, so no DNA is shown, and the CDR3 is as TCRdb lists it. The chain links TRBV12-2 to TRBJ2-7; the table names TRBD1, a call not compared with the DNA. TRBV12-2 represents a pseudogene. The CDR3 contains 15 residues when both ends are counted. The CDR3: CASRLVAPGSYEQYF.

The chain joins TRBV2 to TRBJ2-2; D is possibly TRBD1 (5 bases). The CDR3 runs to 13 residues. CDR1 is SNHLY, CDR2 FYNNEI, per germline. The V gene lost 6 bases and the J gene lost 4 bases, with 9 bases spanning the gap. The CDR3: CASSGQVTGELFF. The CDR3 region has the DNA TGTGCCAGCAGCGGACAAGTCACCGGGGAGCTGTTTTTT.

V gene TRBV7-8 combines with J gene TRBJ2-1; perhaps TRBD2 as D (5 bases). The CDR3 runs 12 residues. Germline lookup yields CDR1 SGHVS and CDR2 FQNEAQ. Trimming removed 0 bases at V and 9 bases at J, with 6 bases between. DNA of the CDR3: TGTGCCAGCAGCTTAGCGCGGGTTGAGCAGTTCTTC. Protein sequence: CASSLARVEQFF.

J is TRBJ2-1 and V is TRBV3-1 (or the pseudogene TRBV3-2), with D tentatively TRBD1 (6 bases). The V end lost 2 bases, the J end lost 4 bases, and 9 bases lay between the germline ends. The germline CDR1 and CDR2 sequences are LGHDT and YNNKEL (reference sequence). CDR3 length: 14 residues. CDR3 sequence reads: CASSQSDRYNEQFF. In DNA, the CDR3 is TGTGCCAGCAGCCAATCGGACAGATACAATGAGCAGTTCTTC.

V and J are TRBV3-1 (or the pseudogene TRBV3-2) and TRBJ2-3; 14 nucleotides line up with TRBD2. The junction had 12 bases not matched to a gene; V was cut back by 7 bases and J by 0 bases. Germline values: CDR1 LGHDT, CDR2 YNNKEL (reference sequence). The CDR3 sequence is 19 residues long. CDR3 in amino acids: CASTLEGTSGGYSTDTQYF. The DNA of the CDR3 is TGTGCCAGCACCTTGGAGGGGACTAGCGGGGGATATAGCACAGATACGCAGTATTTT.